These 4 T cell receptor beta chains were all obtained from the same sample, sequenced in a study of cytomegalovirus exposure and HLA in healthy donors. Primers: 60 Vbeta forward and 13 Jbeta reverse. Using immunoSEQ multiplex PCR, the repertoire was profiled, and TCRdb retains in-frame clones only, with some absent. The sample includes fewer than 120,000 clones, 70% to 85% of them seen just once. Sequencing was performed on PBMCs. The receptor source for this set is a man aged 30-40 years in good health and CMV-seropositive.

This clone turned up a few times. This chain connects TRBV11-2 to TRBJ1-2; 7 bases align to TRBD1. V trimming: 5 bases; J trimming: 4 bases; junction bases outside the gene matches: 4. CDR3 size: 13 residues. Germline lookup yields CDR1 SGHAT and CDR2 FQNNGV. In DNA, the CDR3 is TGTGCCAGCAGCCTGGGACAGATCTATGGCTACACCTTC. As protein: CASSLGQIYGYTF.

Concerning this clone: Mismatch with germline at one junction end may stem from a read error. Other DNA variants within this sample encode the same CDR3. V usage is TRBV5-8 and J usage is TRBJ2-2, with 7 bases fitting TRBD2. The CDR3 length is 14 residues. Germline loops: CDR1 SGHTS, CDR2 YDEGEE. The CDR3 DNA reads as TGTGCTAGCAGCCCCAGGCGGGGGAGCGGGGAGCTGTTTTTT. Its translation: CASSPRRGSGELFF.

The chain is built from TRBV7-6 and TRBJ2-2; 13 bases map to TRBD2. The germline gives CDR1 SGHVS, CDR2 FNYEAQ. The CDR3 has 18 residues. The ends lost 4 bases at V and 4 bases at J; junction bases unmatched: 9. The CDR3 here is CASSWAARLAGGTGELFF. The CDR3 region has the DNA TGTGCCAGCAGCTGGGCGGCAAGACTAGCGGGGGGCACCGGGGAGCTGTTTTTT.

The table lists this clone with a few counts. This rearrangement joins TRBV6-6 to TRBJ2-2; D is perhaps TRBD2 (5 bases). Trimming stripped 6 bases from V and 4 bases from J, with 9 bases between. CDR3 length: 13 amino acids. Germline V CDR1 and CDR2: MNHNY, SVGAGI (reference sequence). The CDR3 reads CASRLDFTGELFF. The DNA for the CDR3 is TGTGCCAGCAGACTAGATTTCACCGGGGAGCTGTTTTTT.